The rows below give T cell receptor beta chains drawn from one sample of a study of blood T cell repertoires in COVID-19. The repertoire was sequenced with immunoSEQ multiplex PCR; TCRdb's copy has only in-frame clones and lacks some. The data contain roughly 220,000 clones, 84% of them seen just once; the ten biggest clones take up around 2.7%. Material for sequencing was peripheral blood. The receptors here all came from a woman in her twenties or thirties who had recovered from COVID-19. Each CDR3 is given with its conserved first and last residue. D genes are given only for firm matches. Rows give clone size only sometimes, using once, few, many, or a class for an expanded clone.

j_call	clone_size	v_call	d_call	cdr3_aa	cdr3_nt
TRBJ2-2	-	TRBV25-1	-	CASRYGDTGELFF	TGTGCCAGCAGGTACGGGGACACCGGGGAGCTGTTTTTT
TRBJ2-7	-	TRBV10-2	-	CASTGGAGGYEQYF	TGCGCCAGCACCGGGGGGGCAGGGGGCTACGAGCAGTACTTC
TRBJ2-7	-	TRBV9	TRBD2	CASSEGTSGLHEQYF	TGTGCCAGCAGCGAGGGGACTAGCGGTTTACACGAGCAGTACTTC
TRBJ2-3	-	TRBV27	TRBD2	CASSPTSGKTDTQYF	TGTGCCAGCAGTCCTACTAGCGGGAAAACAGATACGCAGTATTTT
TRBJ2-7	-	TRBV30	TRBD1	CASGTGGPSYEQYF	TGTGCCTCCGGGACAGGGGGACCTTCCTACGAGCAGTACTTC
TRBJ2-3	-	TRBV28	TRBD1	CASSFGTVTDTQYF	TGTGCCAGCAGTTTCGGGACAGTCACAGATACGCAGTATTTT
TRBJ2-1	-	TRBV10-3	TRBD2	CAIRPSGGPYNEQFF	TGTGCCATCAGACCTAGCGGGGGGCCTTACAATGAGCAGTTCTTC
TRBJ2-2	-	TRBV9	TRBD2	CASGVSGRNTGELFF	TGTGCCAGCGGTGTTAGCGGGAGGAACACCGGGGAGCTGTTTTTT
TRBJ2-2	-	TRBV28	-	CASSFAGLMWTGELFF	TGTGCCAGCAGTTTCGCGGGGCTGATGTGGACCGGGGAGCTGTTTTTT
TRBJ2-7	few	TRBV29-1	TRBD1	CSVGTGDGEQYF	TGCAGCGTTGGGACAGGGGACGGCGAGCAGTACTTC
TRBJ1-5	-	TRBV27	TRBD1	CASSLTGQGMYQPQHF	TGTGCCAGCAGTTTAACGGGACAGGGAATGTATCAGCCCCAGCATTTT
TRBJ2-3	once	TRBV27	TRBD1	CASSLLPGQGADTQYF	TGTGCCAGCAGTTTATTACCGGGACAGGGGGCAGATACGCAGTATTTT
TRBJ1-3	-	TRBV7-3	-	CASSLSSGNTIYF	TGTGCCAGCAGCCTCTCGTCTGGAAACACCATATATTTT
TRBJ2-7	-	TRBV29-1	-	CSVSVYEQYF	TGCAGCGTGAGCGTCTACGAGCAGTACTTC